The rows below give T cell receptor beta chains drawn from one sample of a study of cytotoxic CD8 clonotypes in ibrutinib-treated CLL. Only in-frame clones appear in the TCRdb table, and some are missing; sequencing was by immunoSEQ multiplex PCR. This repertoire shows roughly 15,000 clones, less than 80% found once; its top ten account for approximately 12%. The starting material was PBMCs, obtained before ibrutinib treatment. These TCRs come from a human donor with chronic lymphocytic leukemia. Each CDR3 is given with its conserved first and last residue. The D gene is left open where the match is weak. Clone sizes are given selectively: once, few, many, or a class where the clone is expanded.

>.|TRBV30|.|TRBJ2-7
CAWRSGQGPSYEQYF
TGTGCCTGGAGATCGGGTCAGGGACCCTCCTACGAGCAGTACTTC
>few|TRBV19|TRBD1|TRBJ2-2
CASSIRGQGLGGELFF
TGTGCCAGTAGTATACGGGGACAGGGTCTCGGCGGGGAGCTGTTTTTT
>few|TRBV5-4|.|TRBJ2-5
CASSLPSVQETQYF
TGTGCCAGCAGCCTCCCCAGTGTCCAAGAGACCCAGTACTTC
>few|TRBV16|.|TRBJ1-2
CASSQSARNYGYTF
TGTGCCAGCAGCCAATCGGCCAGGAACTATGGCTACACCTTC
>.|TRBV7-2|.|TRBJ2-7
CASSWAGTPSYEQYF
TGTGCCAGCAGCTGGGCCGGGACACCTTCCTACGAGCAGTACTTC
>.|TRBV5-6|.|TRBJ2-3
CASSFFSRPGTDTQYF
TGTGCCAGCAGCTTTTTCAGCCGACCCGGCACAGATACGCAGTATTTT
>.|TRBV6-5|.|TRBJ2-3
CASRGLGGPDTQYF
TGTGCCAGCCGGGGCTTGGGGGGCCCAGATACGCAGTATTTT
>.|TRBV2|TRBD2|TRBJ2-2
CASQRENTGELFF
TGTGCCAGCCAGCGGGAGAACACCGGGGAGCTGTTTTTT
>.|TRBV6-1|.|TRBJ1-2
CASSEDLRRDGSSDYTF
TGTGCCAGCAGTGAAGATCTAAGGAGGGACGGGAGTTCAGACTACACCTTC
>.|TRBV5-1|.|TRBJ2-3
CASSLVGLRDTQYF
TGCGCCAGCAGCTTGGTAGGGCTTCGCGATACGCAGTATTTT
>.|TRBV7-9|TRBD1|TRBJ1-1
CASSRARGRAMNTEAFF
TGTGCCAGCAGTCGAGCCAGGGGGAGGGCTATGAACACTGAAGCTTTCTTT
>.|TRBV27|.|TRBJ1-6
CASSFSSGTNSPLHF
TGTGCCAGCAGTTTTTCCTCAGGGACTAATTCACCCCTCCACTTT
>.|TRBV28|.|TRBJ2-7
CASSYYYEQYF
TGTGCCAGCAGTTACTACTACGAGCAGTACTTC
>.|TRBV2|.|TRBJ1-5
CASSARGNFNQPQHF
TGTGCCAGCAGTGCCAGGGGCAATTTTAATCAGCCCCAGCATTTT
>few|TRBV7-9|.|TRBJ1-6
CASSSGRWGEYNSPLHF
TGTGCCAGCAGCTCGGGGCGATGGGGGGAGTATAATTCACCCCTCCACTTT
>.|TRBV20-1|.|TRBJ2-7
CSAKAGTRQYF
TGCAGTGCTAAAGCCGGGACACGGCAGTACTTC
>medium-sized|TRBV7-8|TRBD1|TRBJ1-1
CASSTRITGAVNTEAFF
TGTGCCAGCAGCACGCGCATAACAGGGGCCGTGAACACTGAAGCTTTCTTT
>once|TRBV6-1|.|TRBJ2-7
CASSTTGSSPYEQYF
TGTGCCAGCAGCACAACAGGATCCTCCCCTTACGAGCAGTACTTC
>.|TRBV5-8|TRBD1|TRBJ1-2
CASSRDSWGYGYTF
TGTGCCAGCAGCCGGGACAGTTGGGGCTATGGCTACACCTTC
>few|TRBV9|TRBD1|TRBJ1-6
CASSAAPGTGGSPLHF
TGTGCCAGCAGCGCCGCTCCCGGGACAGGGGGATCACCCCTCCACTTT
>.|TRBV7-2|.|TRBJ2-5
CASSMRASETQYF
TGTGCCAGCAGCATGAGGGCGTCAGAGACCCAGTACTTC
>.|TRBV7-9|.|TRBJ1-5
CASSLARGDDQPQHF
TGTGCCAGCAGCTTAGCGCGGGGGGATGATCAGCCCCAGCATTTT
>few|TRBV28|.|TRBJ1-1
CASRVRGPEAFF
TGTGCCAGCAGGGTCAGGGGCCCTGAAGCTTTCTTT
>.|TRBV18|TRBD1|TRBJ2-2
CASSRYPRDRANTGELFF
TGTGCCAGCTCCCGATATCCCCGGGACAGGGCGAACACCGGGGAGCTGTTTTTT
>few|TRBV28|.|TRBJ1-4
CASSFRSLAHEKLFF
TGTGCCAGCAGTTTTAGGTCCTTGGCACATGAAAAACTGTTTTTT
>.|TRBV25-1|.|TRBJ2-1
CATARLINEQFF
TGTGCCACCGCCAGGTTAATCAATGAGCAGTTCTTC
>.|TRBV5-1|TRBD1|TRBJ2-3
CASSLQGVDTQYF
TGCGCCAGCAGCTTGCAGGGGGTAGATACGCAGTATTTT
>.|TRBV27|.|TRBJ1-1
CASRSSGRSEAFF
TGTGCCAGCAGGTCAAGCGGGCGGTCTGAAGCTTTCTTT
>.|TRBV5-1|.|TRBJ2-7
CASSPGGAVSYEQYF
TGCGCCAGCAGCCCTGGGGGCGCCGTCTCCTACGAGCAGTACTTC
>.|TRBV30|.|TRBJ1-4
CAWSNSEKLFF
TGTGCCTGGAGTAATTCGGAAAAACTGTTTTTT
>few|TRBV7-9|.|TRBJ1-2
CASSLVAIHGYTF
TGTGCCAGCAGCTTAGTGGCAATCCATGGCTACACCTTC
>.|TRBV11-2|.|TRBJ2-5
CASSSRARGETQYF
TGTGCCAGCAGCTCCCGGGCCCGCGGGGAGACCCAGTACTTC
>medium-sized|TRBV19|.|TRBJ1-5
CASNPLGNQPQHF
TGTGCCAGTAATCCCTTGGGAAATCAGCCCCAGCATTTT
>.|TRBV28|.|TRBJ2-2
CASIPENTGELFF
TGTGCCAGCATCCCTGAGAACACCGGGGAGCTGTTTTTT
>once|TRBV5-1|.|TRBJ1-5
CASTLTGDSNQPQHF
TGCGCCAGCACCTTGACCGGGGATAGCAATCAGCCCCAGCATTTT
>.|TRBV7-9|.|TRBJ2-7
CASSPLQDYEQYF
TGTGCCAGCAGCCCACTCCAGGATTACGAGCAGTACTTC
>.|TRBV7-8|.|TRBJ1-2
CASSLAHRANYGYTF
TGTGCCAGCAGCTTAGCCCACAGAGCCAACTATGGCTACACCTTC
>.|TRBV28|.|TRBJ1-1
CASSLYLGKNTEAFF
TGTGCCAGCAGTTTATATCTGGGAAAGAACACTGAAGCTTTCTTT
>.|TRBV6-5|.|TRBJ1-2
CASTGTHGYTF
TGTGCCAGCACCGGGACTCATGGCTACACCTTC
>.|TRBV15|TRBD1|TRBJ2-1
CATSGTGQGNNEQFF
TGTGCCACCAGCGGGACGGGACAGGGCAACAATGAGCAGTTCTTC
>.|TRBV27|.|TRBJ1-3
CASGVGNTIYF
TGTGCCAGCGGGGTTGGAAACACCATATATTTT
>.|TRBV4-1|TRBD1|TRBJ2-3
CASSPGQGRTDTQYF
TGCGCCAGCAGCCCCGGACAGGGGAGGACAGATACGCAGTATTTT
>.|TRBV5-1|.|TRBJ2-6
CASSPWAVGATGANVLTF
TGCGCCAGCAGCCCGTGGGCCGTAGGCGCGACGGGGGCCAACGTCCTGACTTTC
>.|TRBV6-5|.|TRBJ1-1
CASSYRATVNTEAFF
TGTGCCAGCAGTTACAGGGCAACGGTGAACACTGAAGCTTTCTTT
>.|TRBV27|TRBD1|TRBJ2-3
CASSPTGRRTDTQYF
TGTGCCAGCAGTCCGACAGGGAGACGCACAGATACGCAGTATTTT
>once|TRBV6-5|.|TRBJ2-1
CASSYLEGRNEQFF
TGTGCCAGCAGTTACCTGGAGGGGAGGAATGAGCAGTTCTTC
>once|TRBV6-5|.|TRBJ2-1
CASSYSQGFGEQFF
TGTGCCAGCAGTTACTCGCAGGGGTTTGGTGAGCAGTTCTTC
>.|TRBV29-1|.|TRBJ2-7
CSVSPPYEQYF
TGCAGCGTATCTCCCCCCTACGAGCAGTACTTC
>.|TRBV5-4|.|TRBJ2-5
CASSPLSPLRDETQYF
TGTGCCAGCAGCCCGCTTTCCCCGCTCAGGGATGAGACCCAGTACTTC
>.|TRBV2|TRBD2|TRBJ2-5
CASSDRAGGDQETQYF
TGTGCCAGCAGTGACCGAGCGGGAGGTGATCAAGAGACCCAGTACTTC
>.|TRBV18|.|TRBJ2-1
CASSPRRTGRAWEQFF
TGTGCCAGCTCACCACGAAGAACAGGGCGAGCTTGGGAGCAGTTCTTC
>medium-sized|TRBV27|.|TRBJ2-2
CASRRQSNTGELFF
TGTGCCAGCAGGCGACAATCGAACACCGGGGAGCTGTTTTTT
>.|TRBV7-9|.|TRBJ2-1
CASSLAGLPYNEQFF
TGTGCCAGCAGCTTAGCAGGGCTTCCCTACAATGAGCAGTTCTTC
>.|TRBV28|.|TRBJ2-4
CASSPLRITKNIQYF
TGTGCCAGCAGTCCGCTTAGGATAACCAAAAACATTCAGTACTTC
>.|TRBV28|.|TRBJ1-2
CASSPQGPYGYTF
TGTGCCAGCAGTCCTCAGGGACCCTATGGCTACACCTTC
>.|TRBV19|.|TRBJ1-2
CASRWGPYGYTF
TGTGCCAGTAGGTGGGGCCCCTATGGCTACACCTTC
>few|TRBV2|.|TRBJ1-5
CASSELSGQPQHF
TGTGCCAGCAGTGAATTGTCGGGACAGCCCCAGCATTTT
>.|TRBV7-7|.|TRBJ1-3
CASSPGMGNTIYF
TGTGCCAGCAGCCCGGGGATGGGAAACACCATATATTTT